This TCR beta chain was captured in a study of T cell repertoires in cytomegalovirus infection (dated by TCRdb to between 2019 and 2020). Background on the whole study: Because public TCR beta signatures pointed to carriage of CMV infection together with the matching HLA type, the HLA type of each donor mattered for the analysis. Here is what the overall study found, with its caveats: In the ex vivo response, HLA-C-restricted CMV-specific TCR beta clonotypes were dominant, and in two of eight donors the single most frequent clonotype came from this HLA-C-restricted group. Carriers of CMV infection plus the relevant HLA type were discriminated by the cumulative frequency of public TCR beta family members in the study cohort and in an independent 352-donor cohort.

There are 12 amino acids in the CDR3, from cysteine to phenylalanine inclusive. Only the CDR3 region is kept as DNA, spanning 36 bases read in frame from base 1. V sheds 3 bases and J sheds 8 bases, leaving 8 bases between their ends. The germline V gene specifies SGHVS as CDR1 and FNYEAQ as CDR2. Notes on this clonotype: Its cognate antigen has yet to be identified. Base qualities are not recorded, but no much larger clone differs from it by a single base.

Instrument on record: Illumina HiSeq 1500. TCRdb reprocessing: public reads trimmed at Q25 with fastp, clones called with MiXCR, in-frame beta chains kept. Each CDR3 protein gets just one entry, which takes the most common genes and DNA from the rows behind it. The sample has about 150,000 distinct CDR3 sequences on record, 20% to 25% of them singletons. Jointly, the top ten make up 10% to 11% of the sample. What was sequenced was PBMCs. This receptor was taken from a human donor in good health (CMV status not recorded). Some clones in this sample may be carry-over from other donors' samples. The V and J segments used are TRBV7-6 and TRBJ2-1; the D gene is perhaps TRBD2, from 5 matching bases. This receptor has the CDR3 CASSLGSYEQFF. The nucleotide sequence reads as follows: TGTGCCAGCAGCTTGGGGAGCTATGAGCAGTTCTTC.